This record concerns one TCR beta chain sequence. This record belongs to a study of T cells after yellow fever vaccination. Germline V lookup: CDR1 SGHRS, CDR2 YFSETQ. V shed 2 bases and J shed 1 base, with 12 bases lying between them. The CDR3 is 15 amino acids. Each CDR3 protein gets one entry after TCRdb re-called the 5' RACE reads with MiXCR. In the table there are about 85,000 distinct CDR3 sequences, more than 10% of which are singletons. The TCR originated in a man aged 18 to 30 who received the YFV17D yellow fever vaccine. Here the sequenced sample was CD8+ T cells not binding an NS4B(214-222) dextramer, sorted from PBMCs, taken approximately 20 days after the first yellow fever vaccination. This chain links TRBV5-1 with TRBJ1-1, with TRBD1 as a possible D gene (5 bases). CDR3 DNA: TGCGCCAGCAGCTTTGGGGACGGCCCGAACACTGAAGCTTTCTTT. Its protein product is CASSFGDGPNTEAFF. Looking up the rest from reference TRBV5-1 and TRBJ1-1 gives the full variable domain: KAGVTQTPRYLIKTRGQQVTLSCSPISGHRSVSWYQQTPGQGLQFLFEYFSETQRNKGNFPGRFSGRQFSNSRSEMNVSTLELGDSALYLCASSFGDGPNTEAFFGQGTRLTVV.